The present entry profiles one TCR beta chain with its context. Its antigen is still unknown. Per the germline V gene, CDR1 is MNHNS and CDR2 is SASEGT. The CDR3 extends over 15 amino acids. Trimming pared 1 base from V and 4 bases from J, leaving 13 bases between. The record originates from a study of a mutant IDH1 vaccine in newly diagnosed glioma. Study-wide context: The start of vaccination came 4-6 weeks after radiotherapy alone, or with temozolomide cycles. Most patients had received both radiotherapy and temozolomide, the prior options being radiotherapy, temozolomide, or both.

Using immunoSEQ multiplex PCR, the repertoire was profiled, and TCRdb retains in-frame clones only, with some absent. The sample yields approximately 43,000 clones, 80% to 90% seen once. As to time point: week 35, safety follow-up. Each dose delivered 300 ug of mutant IDH1 20-mer peptide subcutaneously with imiquimod. Administration of eight vaccinations to patients took place in weeks 1, 3, 5, 7, 11, 15, 19, 23. Donors' newly diagnosed IDH1-mutant WHO grade 3 or 4 astrocytomas lacked nuclear ATRX. The sequence derives from a man aged 35-49 years with glioma. Sequencing was performed on PBMCs, taken from a glioma patient whose treatment included an IDH1 peptide vaccine. The V and J genes are TRBV6-1 and TRBJ1-1; D possibly corresponds to TRBD1 (5 bases). CDR3 in DNA: TGTGCCAGCAGTGAAGGGGGGGGTCTGTCCACTGAAGCTTTCTTT. Translation gives CASSEGGGLSTEAFF.